The clone carrying this T cell receptor beta chain was detected only once. The target antigen is unknown. This sample was taken from a study of spatial heterogeneity in lung cancer. About the study: More beta-chain than alpha-chain sequences were consistently detected.

TCRdb reanalysed the 5' RACE reads using MiXCR and keeps one entry per CDR3 protein. The table lists more than 60,000 distinct CDR3 sequences, 8% of them singletons. CDR1 is MNHEY and CDR2 is SVGAGI in the germline V gene. The CDR3 sequence is 16 residues long. Trimming removed 0 bases at V and 6 bases at J, with 18 bases between. Study-level results: Expanded tumor TCRs that were ubiquitous appeared in blood more at resection than follow-up.

The sample's time point: sample taken at primary tumor resection. This receptor was obtained from a male donor with early-stage non-small cell lung cancer. The chain uses TRBV6-5 and TRBJ2-7; possibly TRBD1 for D (5 bases). The sample consisted of PBMCs, taken at surgery. CDR3 coding DNA: TGTGCCAGCAGTTACTCGTCAGGGTTCTCCTGGTCCGAGCAGTACTTC. This sequence encodes CASSYSSGFSWSEQYF.